Each of the 22 T cell receptor beta chains below was sequenced from the same sample in a study of blood T cell repertoires in COVID-19. The repertoire was sequenced with immunoSEQ multiplex PCR; TCRdb's copy has only in-frame clones and lacks some. This sample has more than 75,000 clones, with more than 75% found just once. The specimen was peripheral blood. The receptors were gathered from a woman in her seventies with acute or convalescent COVID-19.

The chain joins TRBV6-5 to TRBJ2-3; 7 bases fit TRBD2. This CDR3 contains 13 residues. The junction had 5 bases not matched to a gene; V was cut back by 7 bases and J by 4 bases. Germline V CDR1 and CDR2: MNHEY, SVGAGI. The CDR3 region has the DNA TGTGCCAGCACCGAGGGAGGGTCAGATACGCAGTATTTT. Encoded protein: CASTEGGSDTQYF.

The count of this clone is one. Here the CDR3 reads CASSLGPGQGANYGYTF. DNA for the CDR3: TGTGCCAGCAGCTTAGGACCCGGACAGGGGGCTAACTATGGCTACACCTTC. The genes are TRBV7-6 and TRBJ1-2, with 10 nucleotides matching TRBD1. Germline V gene data show CDR1 as SGHVS and CDR2 as FNYEAQ. The CDR3 runs 17 residues. V lost 1 base and J lost 0; bases outside the gene matches: 5.

This chain links TRBV6-2 or TRBV6-3 with TRBJ1-1, with D perhaps TRBD1 (5 bases). Per germline, CDR1 MNHEY and CDR2 SVGEGT. Trimming pared 4 bases from V and 3 bases from J, leaving 12 bases between. This CDR3 is built from 14 residues. The CDR3 loop reads CASSFRGRDTEAFF. CDR3 nucleotides: TGTGCCAGCAGTTTTCGGGGGAGGGACACTGAAGCTTTCTTT.

The gene calls are TRBV7-9 and TRBJ1-1; the match to TRBD1 covers 9 bases. There are 16 residues in the CDR3. V dropped 3 bases and J dropped 8; count of bases not matched to a gene: 13. CDR1 is SEHNR, CDR2 FQNEAQ, per germline (reference sequence). The CDR3 spells CASSFHMGTGWVEAFF. The CDR3 nucleotides are TGTGCCAGCAGCTTCCACATGGGGACAGGGTGGGTAGAAGCTTTCTTT.

The rearrangement joins TRBV5-1 to TRBJ2-3; a weak D match, TRBD1 (6 bases). CDR3 length: 15 residues. CDR1 SGHRS and CDR2 YFSETQ come from the germline V gene. CDR3: CEKSEGGFCGDTQYF. CDR3 DNA: TGCGAGAAGAGCGAAGGGGGATTCTGTGGAGATACGCAGTATTTT.

This clone has only one observation. The chain uses TRBV5-1 and TRBJ1-1, with no clear D. Germline V gene data show CDR1 as SGHRS and CDR2 as YFSETQ. The CDR3 spans 13 residues. Trimming pared 2 bases from V and 1 base from J, leaving 6 bases between. Here the CDR3 DNA reads TGCGCCAGCAGCTTACTACGGAACACTGAAGCTTTCTTT. It is translated as CASSLLRNTEAFF.

The chain carries TRBV5-6 and TRBJ1-3, with TRBD1 matching 7 bases. With V trimmed by 3 bases and J by 0 bases, 3 bases remained unmatched. Looked up from germline, CDR1 is SGHDT and CDR2 is YYEEEE. There are 15 residues in the CDR3. In nucleotides, the CDR3 is TGTGCCAGCAGCTCCCCAGGGGGCTCTGGAAACACCATATATTTT. Its translation: CASSSPGGSGNTIYF. The variable domain in full, completed from reference TRBV5-6 and TRBJ1-3, reads DAGVTQSPTHLIKTRGQQVTLRCSPKSGHDTVSWYQQALGQGPQFIFQYYEEEERQRGNFPDRFSGHQFPNYSSELNVNALLLGDSALYLCASSSPGGSGNTIYFGEGSWLTVV.

The gene calls are TRBV6-4 and TRBJ2-3, with D hard to call. V was cut by 5 bases and J by 4 bases, with 10 bases left in between. This CDR3 has 13 amino acids. Germline V CDR1 and CDR2: MRHNA, SNTAGT. The CDR3 is CASSPSQSDTQYF. The CDR3 DNA reads as TGTGCCAGCAGTCCCTCGCAGTCAGATACGCAGTATTTT.

The V and J genes are TRBV11-2 and TRBJ2-3; 11 bases are shared with TRBD2. Germline lookup yields CDR1 SGHAT and CDR2 FQNNGV. The J segment lost 6 bases and the V segment lost 1 base, leaving 9 bases of the junction unmatched. The CDR3 loop spans 17 amino acids. CDR3 amino acids: CASSLGTSGGRWDTQYF. CDR3 nucleotides: TGTGCCAGCAGCTTAGGAACTAGCGGGGGACGGTGGGATACGCAGTATTTT.

This clone was seen once. This chain links TRBV2 with TRBJ2-2; 11 bases are shared with TRBD2. Per the germline V gene, CDR1 is SNHLY and CDR2 is FYNNEI. The CDR3 is 15 residues long. The V gene end was trimmed by 4 bases and the J gene end by 6 bases; junction bases not matched to a gene: 4. The CDR3 DNA reads as TGTGCCAGCAGTGCTTCTAGCGGGAGGTCCGGGGAGCTGTTTTTT. Its translation: CASSASSGRSGELFF.

J is TRBJ1-4 and V is TRBV19; 11 positions match TRBD1. J gave up 7 bases and V 3 bases, and 13 bases lay outside the gene matches. This CDR3 region has 18 residues. Per germline, CDR1 LNHDA and CDR2 SQIVND (reference sequence). CDR3 sequence (DNA): TGTGCCAGTAGTATTTTTTGGGACAGGGGGGACCTAGGTGAAAAACTGTTTTTT. This sequence encodes CASSIFWDRGDLGEKLFF.

The genes are TRBV5-1 and TRBJ2-3, with a possible D match to TRBD2 (6 bases). Germline values: CDR1 SGHRS, CDR2 YFSETQ. This CDR3 has 14 residues. The V end lost 4 bases, the J end lost 4 bases, and 13 bases lay between the germline ends. The DNA of the CDR3 is TGCGCCAGCAGCCCTATGCCGGGGGCAGATACGCAGTATTTT. Translated: CASSPMPGADTQYF.

This chain's CDR3 is CASRNLAGDTGELFF. The DNA for the CDR3 is TGTGCCAGCAGAAACTTAGCGGGAGACACCGGGGAGCTGTTTTTT. The chain links TRBV6-5 to TRBJ2-2, with 9 bases fitting TRBD2. This CDR3 is built from 15 residues. The V gene end was trimmed by 6 bases and the J gene end by 3 bases; junction bases not matched to a gene: 5. The germline V gene has CDR1 MNHEY and CDR2 SVGAGI.

This clone was seen only once. The genes are TRBV4-1 and TRBJ1-5; 9 bases agree with TRBD1. The ends lost 2 bases at V and 1 base at J; junction bases unmatched: 3. The CDR3 length is 16 residues. Germline assignment: CDR1 MGHRA and CDR2 YSYEKL. The CDR3: CASSQKQGASNQPQHF. CDR3 bases: TGCGCCAGCAGCCAAAAACAGGGGGCCAGCAATCAGCCCCAGCATTTT.

The V gene is TRBV18, the J gene TRBJ1-1; TRBD1 might be the D (6 bases). This CDR3 is 15 amino acids long. Germline V CDR1 and CDR2: KGHSH, LQKENI. Trimming took 1 base from V and 0 from J, leaving 9 bases between them. The CDR3 bases are TGTGCCAGCTCACCACAAGGACAGATGAACACTGAAGCTTTCTTT. Encoded protein: CASSPQGQMNTEAFF.

The chain links TRBV5-1 to TRBJ2-1; 8 bases align to TRBD2. Trimming removed 2 bases from V and 2 bases from J; junction bases left unmatched: 3. The CDR3 has 15 amino acids. Germline CDR1 SGHRS, CDR2 YFSETQ. Written as DNA, the CDR3 is TGCGCCAGCAGCTTAGCGGGAGAGACCTACAATGAGCAGTTCTTC. Translating it yields CASSLAGETYNEQFF.

The genes are TRBV2 and TRBJ2-3; a weak D match, TRBD1 (5 bases). There are 13 residues in the CDR3. The germline V and J ends were trimmed by 1 base and 9 bases, with 11 bases remaining between them. CDR1 is SNHLY and CDR2 is FYNNEI in the germline V gene. This CDR3 reads CASSEETGATQYF. The CDR3 DNA reads as TGTGCCAGCAGTGAAGAGACTGGGGCGACGCAGTATTTT. The full variable domain, with the rest looked up from reference TRBV2 and TRBJ2-3, is EPEVTQTPSHQVTQMGQEVILRCVPISNHLYFYWYRQILGQKVEFLVSFYNNEISEKSEIFDDQFSVERPDGSNFTLKIRSTKLEDSAMYFCASSEETGATQYFGPGTRLTVL.

This clone was found once. CDR3 in DNA: TGTGCCAGCTCACCCGGCCAGGTGGGTCCCTACGAGCAGTACGTC. It is translated as CASSPGQVGPYEQYV. V usage is TRBV18 and J usage is TRBJ2-7; D unresolved. The CDR3 length is 15 residues. Trimming removed 3 bases at V and 2 bases at J, with 14 bases between. Germline assignment: CDR1 KGHSH and CDR2 LQKENI.

The genes are TRBV4-1 and TRBJ2-1; 7 nucleotides align to TRBD2. J was trimmed by 0 bases and V by 7 bases; bases with no gene match: 9. CDR3 length: 16 amino acids. Looked up from germline, CDR1 is MGHRA and CDR2 is YSYEKL. The CDR3, as DNA: TGCGCCAGCACCGCCCAGCGCGGGGGCTCCTACAATGAGCAGTTCTTC. Translated: CASTAQRGGSYNEQFF.

This rearrangement joins TRBV30 to TRBJ1-2; D ambiguous. The CDR3 sequence is 11 residues long. V shed 2 bases and J shed 8 bases, with 9 bases lying between them. Germline V gene sequence: CDR1 GTSNPN, CDR2 SVGIG (reference sequence). CDR3: CAWSQPQGYTF. DNA of the CDR3: TGTGCCTGGAGTCAGCCACAGGGCTACACCTTC. The variable domain in full, with the rest retrieved from reference TRBV30 and TRBJ1-2, is SQTIHQWPATLVQPVGSPLSLECTVEGTSNPNLYWYRQAAGRGLQLLFYSVGIGQISSEVPQNLSASRPQDRQFILSSKKLLLSDSGFYLCAWSQPQGYTFGSGTRLTVV.

This CDR3 is CASSQEGNTEAFF. The CDR3 region has the DNA TGTGCCAGCAGTCAGGAGGGGAACACTGAAGCTTTCTTT. The genes are TRBV11-3 and TRBJ1-1; the D is unclear. This CDR3 is built from 13 residues. In germline, CDR1 is SGHNT, CDR2 YENEEA. Trimming cost V 6 bases and J 1 base, with 9 bases left between them.

V is TRBV5-1 and J is TRBJ1-4; no definite D call. The V gene lost 5 bases and the J gene lost 8 bases, with 13 bases spanning the gap. Germline V gives CDR1 SGHRS, CDR2 YFSETQ. The CDR3 sequence is 13 residues long. The CDR3 nucleotides are TGCGCCAGCAGTCCAAGAGATAGAGAAAAACTGTTTTTT. Its translation is CASSPRDREKLFF.